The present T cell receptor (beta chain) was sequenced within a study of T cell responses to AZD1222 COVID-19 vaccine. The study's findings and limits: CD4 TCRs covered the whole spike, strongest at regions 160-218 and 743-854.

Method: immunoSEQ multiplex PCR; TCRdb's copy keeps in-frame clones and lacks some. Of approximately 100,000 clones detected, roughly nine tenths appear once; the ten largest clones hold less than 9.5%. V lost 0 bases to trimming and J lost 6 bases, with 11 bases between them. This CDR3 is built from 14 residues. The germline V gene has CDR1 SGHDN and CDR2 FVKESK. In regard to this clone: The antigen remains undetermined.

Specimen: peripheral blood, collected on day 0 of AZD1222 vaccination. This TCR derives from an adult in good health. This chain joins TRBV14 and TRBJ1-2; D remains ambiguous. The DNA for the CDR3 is TGTGCCAGCAGCCAAGATCAAGGGTGGAATGGCTACACCTTC. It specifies CASSQDQGWNGYTF.